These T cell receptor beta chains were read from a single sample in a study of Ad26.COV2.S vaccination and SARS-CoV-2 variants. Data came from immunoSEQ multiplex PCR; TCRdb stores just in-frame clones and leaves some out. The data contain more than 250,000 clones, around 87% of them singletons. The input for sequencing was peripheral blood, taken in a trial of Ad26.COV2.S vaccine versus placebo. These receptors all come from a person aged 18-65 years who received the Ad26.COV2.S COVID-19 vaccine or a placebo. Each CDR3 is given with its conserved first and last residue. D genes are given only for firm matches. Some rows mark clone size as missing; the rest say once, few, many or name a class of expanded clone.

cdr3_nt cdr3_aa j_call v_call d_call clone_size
TGTGCCAGCAGCTTGGGCACCCCTAACTATGGCTACACCTTC CASSLGTPNYGYTF TRBJ1-2 TRBV5-4 - -
TGTGCCATCAGTCCGACTGGCGCGTCCTACGAGCAGTACTTC CAISPTGASYEQYF TRBJ2-7 TRBV10-3 - -
TGTGCCAGCAGCTTAGACTGGGACACTGAAGCTTTCTTT CASSLDWDTEAFF TRBJ1-1 TRBV7-2 - once
TGTGCCAGCAGTTACTCGCATGGCGAGCAGTACTTC CASSYSHGEQYF TRBJ2-7 TRBV6-2/TRBV6-3 - few
TGTGCCAGCAGCTTGAGGCAGTTGAACACCGGGGAGCTGTTTTTT CASSLRQLNTGELFF TRBJ2-2 TRBV5-8 - -
TGTGCCAGCAGTCTGAGCCTAGCGGGAGGGCCGAACACCGGGGAGCTGTTTTTT CASSLSLAGGPNTGELFF TRBJ2-2 TRBV6-6 TRBD2 -
TGCAGTGCTAGTCTCAGGGTGAACACTGAAGCTTTCTTT CSASLRVNTEAFF TRBJ1-1 TRBV20-1 - -
TGTGCCACCAGCAGAGGGGAGTTTGACACAGATACGCAGTATTTT CATSRGEFDTDTQYF TRBJ2-3 TRBV15 - -
TGTGCCAGCAGCCAGAGGACAGGGTTCCACTATGGCTACACCTTC CASSQRTGFHYGYTF TRBJ1-2 TRBV11-3 TRBD1 once
TGTGCCAGCAGTGAATGGGCGGGAGGGGTGTACGAGCAGTACTTC CASSEWAGGVYEQYF TRBJ2-7 TRBV25-1 TRBD2 -
TGTGCCAGCTCACCACCAAGGACAGGGCAAGAGACCCAGTACTTC CASSPPRTGQETQYF TRBJ2-5 TRBV18 TRBD1 once
TGTGCCAGCAGCTTAGTTCCAGGGGGCAATGAGCAGTTCTTC CASSLVPGGNEQFF TRBJ2-1 TRBV13 TRBD1 -
TGTGCCAGTAGTATGGTTGGGGTCCACGAGCAGTACTTC CASSMVGVHEQYF TRBJ2-7 TRBV19 - -
TGCGCCAGCAGCCAACTTACAGGGCACTCTGGAAACACCATATATTTT CASSQLTGHSGNTIYF TRBJ1-3 TRBV4-3 - -
TGTGCCAGCAGCGCCGGGGATGAGACCCAGTACTTC CASSAGDETQYF TRBJ2-5 TRBV9 - -
TGTGCCAGCAGTGAATATTTTGGGCAGGGGGGAGCTAACTATGGCTACACCTTC CASSEYFGQGGANYGYTF TRBJ1-2 TRBV2 TRBD1 -
TGTGCCAGTAGTGAGTCTGGAAACACCATATATTTT CASSESGNTIYF TRBJ1-3 TRBV19 - -
TGTGCCAGCAGCCCGAGAAACACCATATATTTT CASSPRNTIYF TRBJ1-3 TRBV7-2 - -
TGTGCCAGTAGTCTGGGCAGCGTCTTATCTGGGGCCAACGTCCTGACTTTC CASSLGSVLSGANVLTF TRBJ2-6 TRBV19 - -
TGTGCCAGCAGTAGCAGGGGGACAGATACGCAGTATTTT CASSSRGTDTQYF TRBJ2-3 TRBV3-1/TRBV3-2 TRBD1 -
TGTGCCAGCAGCGTAGCCACAGGGGGTGGAAACACCATATATTTT CASSVATGGGNTIYF TRBJ1-3 TRBV9 TRBD1 -
TGTGCCAGCAGCCGAACAGGGGACACTGAAGCTTTCTTT CASSRTGDTEAFF TRBJ1-1 TRBV12-3/TRBV12-4 TRBD1 -
TGTGCCAGCAGTGCGGCGTCCGGGACAGTGAACTATGGCTACACCTTC CASSAASGTVNYGYTF TRBJ1-2 TRBV25-1 TRBD1 -
TGTGCCAGCAGAGAACAGGAAAACTATGGCTACACCTTC CASREQENYGYTF TRBJ1-2 TRBV27 - -
TGTGCCAGCAGCTCTACGCGTTCTAGCGGGAGGTTGGCCTACAATGAGCAGTTCTTC CASSSTRSSGRLAYNEQFF TRBJ2-1 TRBV12-1 - -
TGTGCCAGCAGCCGCACAGGACAGCTCTACGAGCAGTACTTC CASSRTGQLYEQYF TRBJ2-7 TRBV11-2 - few
TGTGCCAGCAGCTCTGCCCGGGGACGAGGAGGCTATGGCTACACCTTC CASSSARGRGGYGYTF TRBJ1-2 TRBV9 - few
TGTGCCAGCAGTTACTCGTATGGGGGGGAGGACACTGAAGCTTTCTTT CASSYSYGGEDTEAFF TRBJ1-1 TRBV6-5 - few
TGTGCCAGCAGTGCACAGGGTTGGGAGCAGCCCCAGCATTTT CASSAQGWEQPQHF TRBJ1-5 TRBV6-1 - few
TGTGCCAGCAGCTTGAAGGGACTAGCGGCCAACTACGAGCAGTACTTC CASSLKGLAANYEQYF TRBJ2-7 TRBV7-6 TRBD2 -
TGTGCCAGCAGTCTAGGCCCGGAAGCTTTCTTT CASSLGPEAFF TRBJ1-1 TRBV6-5 - -
TGTGCCAGCAGCGGCGTTCGGGGAAGCTCCTACGAGCAGTACTTC CASSGVRGSSYEQYF TRBJ2-7 TRBV11-2 - -
TGTGCCAGCAGCCTCGTTCGTAGCACAGATACGCAGTATTTT CASSLVRSTDTQYF TRBJ2-3 TRBV14 - once
TGCGCCAGCAGTGGACGGGACGGATTGACCTACGAGCAGTACTTC CASSGRDGLTYEQYF TRBJ2-7 TRBV10-1 - -
TGTGCCAGCAGTTACGGTCCGGGGACCACTAACTATGGCTACACCTTC CASSYGPGTTNYGYTF TRBJ1-2 TRBV6-6 - -